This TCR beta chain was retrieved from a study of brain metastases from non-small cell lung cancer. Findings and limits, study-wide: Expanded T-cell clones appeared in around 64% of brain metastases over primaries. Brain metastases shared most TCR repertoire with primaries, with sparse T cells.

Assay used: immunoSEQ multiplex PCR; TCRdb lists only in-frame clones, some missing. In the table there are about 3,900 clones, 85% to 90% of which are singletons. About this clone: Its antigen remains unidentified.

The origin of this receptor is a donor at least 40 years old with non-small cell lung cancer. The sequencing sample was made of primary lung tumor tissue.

The CDR3 reads CASSSPGYNEQFF. Here the CDR3 DNA reads TGTGCCAGCAGCTCCCCCGGCTACAATGAGCAGTTCTTC. This chain links TRBV7-2 with TRBJ2-1; D remains ambiguous. Germline CDR1 SGHTA, CDR2 FQGNSA. Trimming pared 4 bases from V and 3 bases from J, leaving 7 bases between. This CDR3 region has 13 residues.